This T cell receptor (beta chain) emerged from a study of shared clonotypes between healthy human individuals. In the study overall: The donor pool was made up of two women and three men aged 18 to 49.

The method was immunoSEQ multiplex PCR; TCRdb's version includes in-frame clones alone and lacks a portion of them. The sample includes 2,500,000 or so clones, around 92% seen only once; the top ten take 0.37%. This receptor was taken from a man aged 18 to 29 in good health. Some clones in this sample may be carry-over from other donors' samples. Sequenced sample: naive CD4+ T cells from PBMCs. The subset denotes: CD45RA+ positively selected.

CDR3 coding DNA: TGTGCCAGCAGCCCAGGACAGACTAATAGCAATCAGCCCCAGCATTTT. As protein: CASSPGQTNSNQPQHF. The J gene is TRBJ1-5, the V gene TRBV5-8, with D maybe TRBD1 (6 bases). CDR3 size: 16 residues. CDR1 SGHTS and CDR2 YDEGEE come from the germline V gene. The V end lost 4 bases, the J end lost 0 bases, and 14 bases lay between the germline ends.